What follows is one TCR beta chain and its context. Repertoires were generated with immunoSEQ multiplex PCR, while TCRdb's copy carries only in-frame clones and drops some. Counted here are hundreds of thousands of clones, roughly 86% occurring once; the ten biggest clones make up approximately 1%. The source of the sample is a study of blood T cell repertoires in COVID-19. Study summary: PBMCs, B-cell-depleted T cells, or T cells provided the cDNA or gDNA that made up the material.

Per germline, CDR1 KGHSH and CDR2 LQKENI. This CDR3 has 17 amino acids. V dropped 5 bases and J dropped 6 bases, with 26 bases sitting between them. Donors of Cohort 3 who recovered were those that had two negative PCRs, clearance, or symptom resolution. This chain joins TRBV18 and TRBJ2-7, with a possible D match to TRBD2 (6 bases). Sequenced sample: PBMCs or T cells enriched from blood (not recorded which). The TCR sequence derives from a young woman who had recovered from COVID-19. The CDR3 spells CASSFEAGWDLGSEQYF. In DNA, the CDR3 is TGTGCCAGCTCATTTGAGGCGGGATGGGACCTGGGCAGCGAGCAGTACTTC.